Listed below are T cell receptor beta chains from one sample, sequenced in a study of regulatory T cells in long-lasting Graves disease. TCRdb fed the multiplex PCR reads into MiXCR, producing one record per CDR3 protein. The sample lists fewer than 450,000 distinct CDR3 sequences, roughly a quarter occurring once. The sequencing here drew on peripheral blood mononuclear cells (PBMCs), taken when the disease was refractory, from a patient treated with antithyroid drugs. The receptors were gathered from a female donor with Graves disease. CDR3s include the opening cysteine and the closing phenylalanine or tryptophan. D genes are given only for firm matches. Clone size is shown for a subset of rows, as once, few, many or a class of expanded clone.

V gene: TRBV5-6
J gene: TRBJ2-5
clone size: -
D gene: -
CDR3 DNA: TGTGCCAGCAGCCTAACCTTCCGGGACAAGCGCGAGACCCAGTACTTC
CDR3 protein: CASSLTFRDKRETQYF

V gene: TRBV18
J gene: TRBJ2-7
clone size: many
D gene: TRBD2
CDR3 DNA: TGTGCCAGCTCACCTTCGGGACTAGCGGGAGAAGGGCAGTACTTC
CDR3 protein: CASSPSGLAGEGQYF

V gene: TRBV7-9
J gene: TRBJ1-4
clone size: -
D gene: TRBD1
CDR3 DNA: TGTGCCAGCAGCTCCGACAGGGTGGGTGAAAAACTGTTTTTT
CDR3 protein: CASSSDRVGEKLFF

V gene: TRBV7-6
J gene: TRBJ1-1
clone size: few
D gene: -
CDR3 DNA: TGTGCCAGCAGCTTACAACCTTTGAACACTGAAGCTTTCTTT
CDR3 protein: CASSLQPLNTEAFF

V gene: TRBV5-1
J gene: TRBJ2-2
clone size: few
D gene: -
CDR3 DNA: TGCGCCAGCAGCTTGACCCAGGGAACCGGGGAGCTGTTTTTT
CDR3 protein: CASSLTQGTGELFF

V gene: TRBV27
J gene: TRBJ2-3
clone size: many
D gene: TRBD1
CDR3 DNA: TGTGCCAGCAGTTTCGGGACAGGGCCCGTAGGCGTCACAGATACGCAGTATTTT
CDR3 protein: CASSFGTGPVGVTDTQYF

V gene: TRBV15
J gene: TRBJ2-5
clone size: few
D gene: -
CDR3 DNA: TGTGCCACCAGCAGAGAGTCTAGGGTTCCGTACTTC
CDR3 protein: CATSRESRVPYF

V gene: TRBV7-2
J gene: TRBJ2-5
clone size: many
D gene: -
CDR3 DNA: TGTGCCAGCAGCAAAGGGGGGGCCCCTGGCCGAGGAGAGACCCAGTACTTC
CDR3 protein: CASSKGGAPGRGETQYF

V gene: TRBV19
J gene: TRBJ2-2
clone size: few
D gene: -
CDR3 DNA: TGTGCCAGTATCTTCGAATACACCGGGGAGCTGTTTTTT
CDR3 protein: CASIFEYTGELFF

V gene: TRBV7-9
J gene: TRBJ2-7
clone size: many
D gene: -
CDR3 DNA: TGTGCCAGCAGCGCCATAGGGAGCGCCTACGAGCAGTACTTC
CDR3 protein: CASSAIGSAYEQYF

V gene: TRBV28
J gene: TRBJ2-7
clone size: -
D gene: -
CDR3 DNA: TGTGCCAGCGGACACCCCTGCGAGCAGTACTTC
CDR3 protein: CASGHPCEQYF

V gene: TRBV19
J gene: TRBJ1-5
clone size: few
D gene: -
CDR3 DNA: TGTGCCAGTAGTACCCAACTAAGGATCCTAGAATGGCAGCCCCAGCATTTT
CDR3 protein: CASSTQLRILEWQPQHF

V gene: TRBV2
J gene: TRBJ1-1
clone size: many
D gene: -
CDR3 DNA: TGTGCCAGCAGTGACCCGCAGGGGCTTAACACTGAAGCTTTCTTT
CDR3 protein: CASSDPQGLNTEAFF

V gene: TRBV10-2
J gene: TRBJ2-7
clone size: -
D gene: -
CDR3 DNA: TGCGCCAGCAGTGAAGGGGGGGCCTCCTACGAGCAGTACTTC
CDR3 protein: CASSEGGASYEQYF

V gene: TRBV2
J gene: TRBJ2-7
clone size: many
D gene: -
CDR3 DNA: TGTGCCAGCAGTGAATTTGTCGATACCTCCTACGAGCAGTACTTC
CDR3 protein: CASSEFVDTSYEQYF

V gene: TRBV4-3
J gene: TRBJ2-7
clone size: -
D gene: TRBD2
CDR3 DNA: TGCGCCAGCAGCCAAGCCGGGACTAGTCGGTACGAGCAGTACTTC
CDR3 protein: CASSQAGTSRYEQYF

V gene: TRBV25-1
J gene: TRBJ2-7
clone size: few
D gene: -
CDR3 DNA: TGTGCCAGCAGTCCTGCGAGGACAGTCGCCTACGAGCAGTACTTC
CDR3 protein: CASSPARTVAYEQYF

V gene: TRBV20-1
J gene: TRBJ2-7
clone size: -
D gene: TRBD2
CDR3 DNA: TGCAGTGCAGAGGGACTAGCGGGAGCAGGCGAGCAGTACTTC
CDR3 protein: CSAEGLAGAGEQYF

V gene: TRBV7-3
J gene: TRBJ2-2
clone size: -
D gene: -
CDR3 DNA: TGTGCCAGCAGCCGAGGGGCCGGCGGGGAGCTGTTTTTT
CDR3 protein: CASSRGAGGELFF

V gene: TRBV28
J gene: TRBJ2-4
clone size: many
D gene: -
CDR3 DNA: TGTGCCAGCAGTTTCCCAGAAAACATTCAGTACTTC
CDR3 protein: CASSFPENIQYF

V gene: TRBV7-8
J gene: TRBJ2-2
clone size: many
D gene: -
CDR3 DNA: TGTGCCAGCAGCTTAGGGCAAAGCGGGGAGCTGTTTTTT
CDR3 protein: CASSLGQSGELFF

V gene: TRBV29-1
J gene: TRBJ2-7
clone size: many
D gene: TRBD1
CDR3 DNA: TGCAGCGTTGACCGACAGGGAAGCACCTACGAGCAGTACTTC
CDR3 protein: CSVDRQGSTYEQYF

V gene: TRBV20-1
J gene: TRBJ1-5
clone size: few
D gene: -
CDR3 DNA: TGCAGTGCTAGAGTACCAGGGCTCAATCAGCCCCAGCATTTT
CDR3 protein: CSARVPGLNQPQHF

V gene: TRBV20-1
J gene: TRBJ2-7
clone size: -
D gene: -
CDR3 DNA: TGCAGTGCTAGAGTCGCTGGCTCCTACGAGCAGTACTTC
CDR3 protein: CSARVAGSYEQYF

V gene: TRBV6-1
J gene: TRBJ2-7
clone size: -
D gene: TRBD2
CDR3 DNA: TGTGCCAGCAGTCCCACTAGCGGGAGGGTCGCCTACGAGCAGTACTTC
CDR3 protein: CASSPTSGRVAYEQYF

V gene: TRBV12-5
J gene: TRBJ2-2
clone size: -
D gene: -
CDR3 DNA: TGTGCTAGTGGTTTGGTACTGGCGCCGGACACCGGGGAGCTGTTTTTT
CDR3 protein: CASGLVLAPDTGELFF

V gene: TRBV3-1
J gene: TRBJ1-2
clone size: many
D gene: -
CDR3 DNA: TGTGCCAGCAGCCAAGAGGTGACAGGCTATGGCTACACCTTC
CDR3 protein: CASSQEVTGYGYTF

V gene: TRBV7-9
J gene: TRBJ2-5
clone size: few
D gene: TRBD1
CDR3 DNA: TGTGCCAGCAGCTTTTGGAAAGAGACAGGGATGAGGAAGACCCAGTACTTC
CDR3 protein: CASSFWKETGMRKTQYF

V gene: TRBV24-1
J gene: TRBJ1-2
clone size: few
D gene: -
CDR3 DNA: TGTGCCACCAGTGATTTTTCCGGGCCCGGCTACACCTTC
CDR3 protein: CATSDFSGPGYTF

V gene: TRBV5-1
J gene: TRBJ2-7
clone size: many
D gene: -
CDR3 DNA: TGCGCCAGCAGCTTGGAAGGGGCGGGAAGTGGGAGCGAGCAGTACTTC
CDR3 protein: CASSLEGAGSGSEQYF

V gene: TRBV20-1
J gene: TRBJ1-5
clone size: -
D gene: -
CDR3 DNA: TGCAGTGCTAGAGATGAGAGGGTGGGTCAGCCCCAGCATTTT
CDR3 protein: CSARDERVGQPQHF

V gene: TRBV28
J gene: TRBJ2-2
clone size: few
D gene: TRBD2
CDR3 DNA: TGTGCCAGCAGTCGAATTAGCGGGAGAAGGGGTACCGGGGAGCTGTTTTTT
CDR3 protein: CASSRISGRRGTGELFF

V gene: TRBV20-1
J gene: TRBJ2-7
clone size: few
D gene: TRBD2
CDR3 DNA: TGCAGTGCTAGAGCCCCTGGACTAGCGGGAGGTCCCTCCTACGAGCAGTACTTC
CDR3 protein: CSARAPGLAGGPSYEQYF

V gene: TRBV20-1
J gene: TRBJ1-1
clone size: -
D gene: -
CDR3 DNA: TGCAGTGCTACCTGGGATACAGGGAAGTGGGCTTTCTTT
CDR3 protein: CSATWDTGKWAFF

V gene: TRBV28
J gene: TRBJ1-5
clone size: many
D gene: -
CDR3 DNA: TGTGCCAGCAGTTTACGCGGGGGCGGTCAGCCCCAGCATTTT
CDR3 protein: CASSLRGGGQPQHF

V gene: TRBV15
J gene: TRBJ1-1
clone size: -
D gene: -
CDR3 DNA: TGTGCCACCGGCAGCGGGCGGTGGGCCAACACTGAAGCTTTCTTT
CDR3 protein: CATGSGRWANTEAFF

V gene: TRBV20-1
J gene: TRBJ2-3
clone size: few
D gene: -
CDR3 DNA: TGCAGTGCTGCACACTGGGATACGCAGTATTTT
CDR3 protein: CSAAHWDTQYF

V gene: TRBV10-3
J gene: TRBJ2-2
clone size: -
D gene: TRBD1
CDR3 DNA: TGTGCCATCAGTGAGCCAGTACAGGGGGGCCGTTTGTCCGGGGAGCTGTTTTTT
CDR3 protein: CAISEPVQGGRLSGELFF

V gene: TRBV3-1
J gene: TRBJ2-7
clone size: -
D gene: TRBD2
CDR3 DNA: TGTGCCAGCAGCCGAACGGGGGGGTTGAGCTCCTACGAGCAGTACTTC
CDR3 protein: CASSRTGGLSSYEQYF

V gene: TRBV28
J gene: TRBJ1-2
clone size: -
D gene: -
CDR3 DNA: TGTGCCAGCAGTCCCGCAGGGGTATATGGCTACACCTTC
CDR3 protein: CASSPAGVYGYTF

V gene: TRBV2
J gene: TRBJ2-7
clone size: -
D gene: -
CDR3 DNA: TGTGCCAGCAGTGGAGGGCGCAAATCCTACGAGCAGTACTTC
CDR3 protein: CASSGGRKSYEQYF

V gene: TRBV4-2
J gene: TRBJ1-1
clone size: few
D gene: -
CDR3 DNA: TGTGCCAGCAGCCAAGATCAGGTCGTGAACACTGAAGCTTTCTTT
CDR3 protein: CASSQDQVVNTEAFF

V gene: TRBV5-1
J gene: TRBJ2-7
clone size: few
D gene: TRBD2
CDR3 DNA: TGCGCCAGCAGCTCTGAACCAACTAGCGGGAGCTCCTACGAGCAGTACTTC
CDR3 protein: CASSSEPTSGSSYEQYF

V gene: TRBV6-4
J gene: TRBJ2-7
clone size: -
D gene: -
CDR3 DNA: TGTGCCAGCAGTTACTGGCTTCGGCCCTACGAGCAGTACTTC
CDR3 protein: CASSYWLRPYEQYF

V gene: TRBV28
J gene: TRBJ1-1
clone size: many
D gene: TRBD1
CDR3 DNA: TGTGCCAGCAGTCTAACACAGGGGCTGGGGTGGACTGAAGCTTTCTTT
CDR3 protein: CASSLTQGLGWTEAFF

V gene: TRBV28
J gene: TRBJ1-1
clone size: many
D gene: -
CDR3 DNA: TGTGCCAGCAGTTCGACGGGGTGGGCTTTCTTT
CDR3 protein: CASSSTGWAFF

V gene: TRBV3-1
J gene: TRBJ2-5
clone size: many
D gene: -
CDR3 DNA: TGTGCCAGCAGCCTAAAACAAGAGACCCAGTACTTC
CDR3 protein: CASSLKQETQYF

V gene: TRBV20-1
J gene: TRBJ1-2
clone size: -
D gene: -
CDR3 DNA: TGCAGTGCTAGAGATCATGGCGCCCCCGATTACAGGGCTGCCCTTCAAGATGGATACTATGGCTACACCTTC
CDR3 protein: CSARDHGAPDYRAALQDGYYGYTF

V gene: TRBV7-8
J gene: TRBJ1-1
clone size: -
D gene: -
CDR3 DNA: TGTGCCAGCAGTGCCACTAAGAACACTGAAGCTTTCTTT
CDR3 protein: CASSATKNTEAFF

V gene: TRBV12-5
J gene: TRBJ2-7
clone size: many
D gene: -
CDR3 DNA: TGTGCTAGTGGTTTGGTAGCTAGGGACGAGCAGTACTTC
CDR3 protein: CASGLVARDEQYF

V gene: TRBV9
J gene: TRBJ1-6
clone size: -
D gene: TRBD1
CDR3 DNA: TGTGCCAGCAGCCAAGCAGGGGGGGCAGGGTCACCCCTCCACTTT
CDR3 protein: CASSQAGGAGSPLHF

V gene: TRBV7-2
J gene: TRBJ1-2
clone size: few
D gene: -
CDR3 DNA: TGTGCCAGCAGCTTGGCCGGGGGCCAACCAAGCACCTTC
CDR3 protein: CASSLAGGQPSTF

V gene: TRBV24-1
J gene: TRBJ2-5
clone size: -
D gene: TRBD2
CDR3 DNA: TGTGCCACCAGTGGGGGCGGGGGTAGCGGAGGACAAGAGACCCAGTACTTC
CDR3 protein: CATSGGGGSGGQETQYF

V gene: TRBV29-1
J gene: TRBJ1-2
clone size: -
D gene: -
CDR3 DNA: TGCAGCGTCGCCGGGACCAATCATGGCTACACCTTC
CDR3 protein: CSVAGTNHGYTF

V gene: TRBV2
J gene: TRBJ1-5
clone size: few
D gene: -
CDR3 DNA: TGTGCCAGCAACAACCAGGGGAGGGCGGGTCAGCCCCAGCATTTT
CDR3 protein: CASNNQGRAGQPQHF

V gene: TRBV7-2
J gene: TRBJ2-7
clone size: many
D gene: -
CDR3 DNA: TGTGCCAGCAGCAACAGGGACTCCTACGAGCAGTACTTC
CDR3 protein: CASSNRDSYEQYF

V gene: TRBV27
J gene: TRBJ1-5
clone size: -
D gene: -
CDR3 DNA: TGTGCCAGCAGTTCCTACGTGGGGGGTAGCAATCAGCCCCAGCATTTT
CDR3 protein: CASSSYVGGSNQPQHF

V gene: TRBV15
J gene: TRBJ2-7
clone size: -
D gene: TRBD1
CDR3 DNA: TGTGCCACCAGCAGAGTGAGGGGGACAGGGGGGTACGAGCAGTACTTC
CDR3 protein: CATSRVRGTGGYEQYF

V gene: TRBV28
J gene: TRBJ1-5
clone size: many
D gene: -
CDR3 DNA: TGTGCCAGCAGTTTGAACAGGGTAGGGCAGCCCCAGCATTTT
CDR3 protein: CASSLNRVGQPQHF

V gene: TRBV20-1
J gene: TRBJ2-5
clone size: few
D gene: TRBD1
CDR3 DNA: TGCAGTGCAACGGAAGGGACAGGAGAGACCCAGTACTTC
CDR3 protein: CSATEGTGETQYF